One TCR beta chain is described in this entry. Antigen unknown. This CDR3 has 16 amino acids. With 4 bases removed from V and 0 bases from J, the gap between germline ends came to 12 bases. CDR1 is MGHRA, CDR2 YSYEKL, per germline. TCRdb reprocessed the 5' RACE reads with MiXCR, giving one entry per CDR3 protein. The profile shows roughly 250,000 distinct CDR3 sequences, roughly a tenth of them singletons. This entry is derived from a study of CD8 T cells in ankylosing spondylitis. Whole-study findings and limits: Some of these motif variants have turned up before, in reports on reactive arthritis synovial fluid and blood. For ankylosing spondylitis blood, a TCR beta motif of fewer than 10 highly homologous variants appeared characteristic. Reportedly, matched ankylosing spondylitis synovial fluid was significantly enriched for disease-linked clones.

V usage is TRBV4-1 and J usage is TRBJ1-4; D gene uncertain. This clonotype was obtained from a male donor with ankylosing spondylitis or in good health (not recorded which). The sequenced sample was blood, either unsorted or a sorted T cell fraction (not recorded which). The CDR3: CASSPDPGATNEKLFF. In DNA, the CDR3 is TGCGCCAGCAGCCCCGATCCCGGTGCAACTAATGAAAAACTGTTTTTT.